This TCR beta chain came from a study of CD8+CD57+ T cells in acquired aplastic anemia. Comments on this clonotype: The antigen is unknown.

CDR1 is LNHDA, CDR2 SQIVND, per germline (reference sequence). The CDR3 is 13 amino acids. V was clipped by 5 bases and J by 11 bases, with 18 bases between them. Investigators profiled TCR beta VDJ and CDR3 from genomic DNA template. Each CDR3 protein gets one entry after TCRdb re-called the reads with MiXCR. The data contain about 160,000 distinct CDR3 sequences, around 43% of them singletons. Patients chosen for sequencing had shown CD8+CD57+ cell expansion by flow cytometry. General study points: Shared by patients and controls, almost 30 CD8+ CDR3s were abundant in patients. In CD8+ cells, Simpson's diversity showed no significant difference between patients and controls.

The receptor was derived from a human donor with aplastic anemia. The specimen was sorted CD4+, CD8+, or CD8+CD57+ T cells (not recorded which) from PBMCs. The chain carries TRBV19 and TRBJ1-1; D is perhaps TRBD1 (5 bases). CDR3 DNA sequence: TGTGCCAGTAGTCAGGGCCCCGGGGCGATGGCTTTCTTT. This gives the protein CASSQGPGAMAFF. The whole variable domain, filled in from reference TRBV19 and TRBJ1-1, reads DGGITQSPKYLFRKEGQNVTLSCEQNLNHDAMYWYRQDPGQGLRLIYYSQIVNDFQKGDIAEGYSVSREKKESFPLTVTSAQKNPTAFYLCASSQGPGAMAFFGQGTRLTVV.